The 7 T cell receptor beta chains below come from one sample, sequenced in a study of T cell changes during pregnancy in multiple sclerosis (dated by TCRdb to between 2018 and 2020). Library preparation was by the immunoSEQ multiplex PCR assay. TCRdb carries this immuneACCESS record with in-frame sequences only. Its versions omit some clonotypes, under half of them owing to an unresolved V gene in the studies checked, with the rest unexplained. This sample is represented by under 50,000 clones; almost 95% of them were singletons. The top ten hold about 4.5% of the sample. The sample was CD8+ T cells from peripheral blood mononuclear cells, taken in the first trimester of pregnancy. These receptors all come from a female donor with multiple sclerosis, enrolled in a pregnancy study.

The rearrangement links TRBV11-2 to TRBJ2-7; D is perhaps TRBD1 (5 bases). The V and J ends lost 6 bases and 0 bases respectively, with 15 bases between them. Germline loops: CDR1 SGHAT, CDR2 FQNNGV. This CDR3 is 15 amino acids long. CDR3 in amino acids: CASRFRQRSSYEQYF. In nucleotides, the CDR3 is TGTGCCAGCAGGTTCCGACAGCGTAGCTCCTACGAGCAGTACTTC.

V and J are TRBV7-8 and TRBJ2-5; 7 bases map to TRBD1. Germline V gene data show CDR1 as SGHVS and CDR2 as FQNEAQ. The CDR3 totals 16 residues. The V gene end was trimmed by 5 bases and the J gene end by 2 bases; junction bases not matched to a gene: 11. The CDR3 here is CASSKWTGWDQETQYF. DNA of the CDR3: TGTGCCAGCAGCAAATGGACAGGTTGGGATCAAGAGACCCAGTACTTC. Full variable domain (outside the CDR3, taken from reference TRBV7-8 and TRBJ2-5): GAGVSQSPRYKVAKRGQDVALRCDPISGHVSLFWYQQALGQGPEFLTYFQNEAQLDKSGLPSDRFFAERPEGSVSTLKIQRTQQEDSAVYLCASSKWTGWDQETQYFGPGTRLLVL.

The V gene is TRBV7-6, the J gene TRBJ2-2, with a tentative D call TRBD2 (5 bases). The germline V and J ends were trimmed by 4 bases and 4 bases, with 19 bases remaining between them. In germline, CDR1 is SGHVS, CDR2 FNYEAQ. The CDR3 runs 17 residues. Here the CDR3 reads CASSSTDPGYFTGELFF. CDR3 in DNA: TGTGCCAGCAGCTCAACAGACCCGGGGTATTTCACCGGGGAGCTGTTTTTT.

The V gene is TRBV29-1, the J gene TRBJ2-5; 9 nucleotides match TRBD2. The V segment lost 7 bases and the J segment 6 bases; nucleotides outside the gene matches: 15. Germline lookup yields CDR1 SQVTM and CDR2 ANQGSEA. This CDR3 contains 15 residues. This CDR3 is CSGRLADKRWQTQYF. The CDR3 DNA sequence: TGCAGCGGTCGACTAGCGGACAAGAGGTGGCAGACCCAGTACTTC.

The chain links TRBV15 to TRBJ2-2; unclear D gene. V shed 0 bases and J shed 1 base, with 9 bases lying between them. This CDR3 region has 16 residues. CDR1 is LNHNV and CDR2 is YYDKDF in the germline V gene (reference sequence). The chain's CDR3 is CATSREGSLNTGELFF. CDR3 nucleotide sequence: TGTGCCACCAGCAGAGAGGGCAGCCTGAACACCGGGGAGCTGTTTTTT.

V gene TRBV19 combines with J gene TRBJ2-7, with D possibly TRBD2 on 5 matching bases. In germline, CDR1 is LNHDA, CDR2 SQIVND (reference sequence). Trimming shortened V by 10 bases and J by 2 bases, and 18 bases separated the two germline ends. This CDR3 is built from 14 residues. Written as DNA, the CDR3 is TGTGCCACCACCATGATACACGGGGCCTACGAGCAGTACTTC. Its protein product is CATTMIHGAYEQYF.

The rearrangement uses TRBV27 and TRBJ2-7; D is possibly TRBD1 (5 bases). The CDR3 covers 16 residues. Trimming shortened V by 2 bases and J by 2 bases, and 16 bases separated the two germline ends. Germline CDR1 is MNHEY and CDR2 is SMNVEV (reference sequence). The CDR3 DNA reads TGTGCCAGCAGTTTAGGCCGGACCCCAGGGCCCTACGAGCAGTACTTC. Encoded protein: CASSLGRTPGPYEQYF.